Below, 15 T cell receptor beta chains from the same sample are listed, as sequenced in a study of control samples from healthy donors and cancer patients. The protocol was immunoSEQ multiplex PCR, while the TCRdb copy is restricted to in-frame clones and leaves out a portion. The table shows some 120,000 clones, with around 90% occurring only once. The sample taken for sequencing was blood. These receptors all come from a man aged 40-55 years in good health.

V usage is TRBV5-4 and J usage is TRBJ1-1; no clear D gene. V was shortened by 5 bases and J by 0 bases, with 8 bases between the two germline ends. CDR3 length: 13 amino acids. Germline CDR1 is SGHNT and CDR2 is YYREEE (reference sequence). This CDR3 reads CASSFTLNTEAFF. The DNA of the CDR3 is TGTGCCAGCAGTTTTACCCTGAACACTGAAGCTTTCTTT.

CDR3 DNA: TGTGCCAGCAGCAAAGTGGGTCCGATGGTAGGCGAGCAGTACTTC. Translated, it gives CASSKVGPMVGEQYF. The rearrangement links TRBV21-1 to TRBJ2-7. TRBV21-1 is a listed pseudogene. This CDR3 is built from 15 residues.

This clone showed up just a few times. This chain uses TRBV29-1 with TRBJ1-2; D remains ambiguous. The V gene lost 1 base and the J gene lost 5 bases, with 11 bases spanning the gap. This CDR3 has 13 amino acids. The V gene's germline CDR1 is SQVTM and CDR2 ANQGSEA. CDR3 bases: TGCAGCGTTGAAGGGCAGAGCCTTTATGGCTACACCTTC. It is translated as CSVEGQSLYGYTF.

V gene TRBV18 combines with J gene TRBJ1-6, with D maybe TRBD1 (6 bases). CDR1 and CDR2 (germline): KGHSH, LQKENI. There are 16 residues in the CDR3. The ends were cut back, 6 bases at V and 7 bases at J, with 19 bases in the middle. CDR3: CASSLGGAGANSPLHF. The CDR3 DNA reads TGTGCCAGCTCCCTCGGTGGGGCGGGGGCCAATTCACCCCTCCACTTT. The whole variable domain, filled in from reference TRBV18 and TRBJ1-6, reads NAGVMQNPRHLVRRRGQEARLRCSPMKGHSHVYWYRQLPEEGLKFMVYLQKENIIDESGMPKERFSAEFPKEGPSILRIQQVVRGDSAAYFCASSLGGAGANSPLHFGNGTRLTVT.

The gene calls are TRBV7-8 and TRBJ2-1, with D possibly being TRBD2 (6 bases). Per the germline V gene, CDR1 is SGHVS and CDR2 is FQNEAQ. This CDR3 contains 15 residues. Trimming took 5 bases from V and 0 from J, leaving 11 bases between them. CDR3 bases: TGTGCCAGCAGCCCGGCGACTAGCTCCTACAATGAGCAGTTCTTC. It codes for CASSPATSSYNEQFF.

The J gene is TRBJ1-2, the V gene TRBV4-3; tentatively, D is TRBD1 (6 bases). V lost 0 bases and J 5 bases, leaving 10 bases between the germline ends. This CDR3 is built from 14 residues. The germline gives CDR1 LGHNA, CDR2 YSLEER. CDR3 DNA: TGCGCCAGCAGCCAAGATTCCAGGGGATATGGCTACACCTTC. Protein sequence: CASSQDSRGYGYTF.

V gene TRBV19 combines with J gene TRBJ1-5, with a possible D match to TRBD1 (5 bases). The V gene's germline CDR1 is LNHDA and CDR2 SQIVND (reference sequence). The CDR3 is 15 amino acids. Trimming took 6 bases from V and 2 from J, leaving 14 bases between them. The CDR3 nucleotides read TGTGCCAGTAGATCGATCCCGGGGGGCAATCAGCCCCAGCATTTT. Translated: CASRSIPGGNQPQHF.

This rearrangement joins TRBV29-1 to TRBJ1-1; D might be TRBD1 (6 bases). The CDR3 sequence is 15 residues long. V lost 0 bases and J lost 0, with 11 bases in between. Germline V CDR1 and CDR2: SQVTM, ANQGSEA. CDR3 sequence: CSVEEGGGVNTEAFF. The CDR3 DNA reads as TGCAGCGTTGAAGAAGGGGGTGGGGTGAACACTGAAGCTTTCTTT.

V usage is TRBV6-5 and J usage is TRBJ2-3, with TRBD2 as a possible D gene (5 bases). The length of the CDR3 is 15 residues. Trimming left V 6 bases short and J 0 bases short, with 13 bases between. CDR1 MNHEY and CDR2 SVGAGI come from the germline V gene. The CDR3 DNA reads TGTGCCAGCAGGGAGGACCTCGCAAGCACAGATACGCAGTATTTT. Protein sequence: CASREDLASTDTQYF.

V is TRBV24-1 and J is TRBJ2-3; D ambiguous. V lost 3 bases and J lost 5, with 8 bases in between. This CDR3 spans 13 amino acids. Germline V lookup: CDR1 KGHDR, CDR2 SFDVKD. This chain's CDR3 is CATSDPDRDTQYF. Written as DNA, the CDR3 is TGTGCCACCAGTGATCCCGACCGAGATACGCAGTATTTT.

The chain is built from TRBV4-1 and TRBJ2-7; 12 bases agree with TRBD1. The J segment lost 6 bases and the V segment lost 4 bases, leaving 13 bases of the junction unmatched. This CDR3 spans 17 amino acids. Germline V lookup: CDR1 MGHRA, CDR2 YSYEKL. The CDR3 region has the DNA TGCGCCAGCAGCCGCACGCTCCAGGGACAGGGGGCCTCCGAGCAGTACTTC. It yields the protein CASSRTLQGQGASEQYF.

Turning to this clone: Distinct nucleotide sequences in the sample also encode this CDR3. The chain couples TRBV9 to TRBJ2-3; TRBD2 aligns across 9 bases. The trim removed 4 bases at V and 4 bases at J, leaving 10 bases unmatched. Per the germline V gene, CDR1 is SGDLS and CDR2 is YYNGEE. This CDR3 comprises 16 residues. CDR3 in amino acids: CASSWDGAGGPDTQYF. Here the CDR3 DNA reads TGTGCCAGCAGCTGGGACGGGGCGGGGGGGCCAGATACGCAGTATTTT.

The chain employs TRBV7-8 and TRBJ2-7; D may be TRBD1 or TRBD2 (6 bases each). Per germline, CDR1 SGHVS and CDR2 FQNEAQ. The V gene lost 1 base and the J gene lost 7 bases, with 17 bases spanning the gap. This CDR3 spans 15 amino acids. The CDR3 coding sequence is TGTGCCAGCAGCTTAGATAACCGGGGGCTTGGAGAGCAGTACTTC. Translating gives CASSLDNRGLGEQYF. The whole variable domain, remainder taken from reference TRBV7-8 and TRBJ2-7, is GAGVSQSPRYKVAKRGQDVALRCDPISGHVSLFWYQQALGQGPEFLTYFQNEAQLDKSGLPSDRFFAERPEGSVSTLKIQRTQQEDSAVYLCASSLDNRGLGEQYFGPGTRLTVT.

This rearrangement joins TRBV29-1 to TRBJ2-7; a weak D match, TRBD2 (6 bases). The CDR3 has 13 amino acids. Trimming removed 6 bases at V and 1 base at J, with 13 bases between. The germline CDR1 and CDR2 sequences are SQVTM and ANQGSEA. CDR3 sequence reads: CSVPLEGSYEQYF. DNA of the CDR3: TGCAGCGTGCCCCTGGAGGGTTCCTACGAGCAGTACTTC.

This sequence joins TRBV25-1 and TRBJ1-1, with TRBD1 as a possible D gene (6 bases). Germline V gives CDR1 MGHDK, CDR2 SYGVNS. The V end was cut by 4 bases, the J end by 4 bases, with 13 bases between. This CDR3 is 14 amino acids long. The CDR3 coding sequence is TGTGCCAGCAGTGGCCACAGGGAAGGCACTGAAGCTTTCTTT. Its protein is CASSGHREGTEAFF.